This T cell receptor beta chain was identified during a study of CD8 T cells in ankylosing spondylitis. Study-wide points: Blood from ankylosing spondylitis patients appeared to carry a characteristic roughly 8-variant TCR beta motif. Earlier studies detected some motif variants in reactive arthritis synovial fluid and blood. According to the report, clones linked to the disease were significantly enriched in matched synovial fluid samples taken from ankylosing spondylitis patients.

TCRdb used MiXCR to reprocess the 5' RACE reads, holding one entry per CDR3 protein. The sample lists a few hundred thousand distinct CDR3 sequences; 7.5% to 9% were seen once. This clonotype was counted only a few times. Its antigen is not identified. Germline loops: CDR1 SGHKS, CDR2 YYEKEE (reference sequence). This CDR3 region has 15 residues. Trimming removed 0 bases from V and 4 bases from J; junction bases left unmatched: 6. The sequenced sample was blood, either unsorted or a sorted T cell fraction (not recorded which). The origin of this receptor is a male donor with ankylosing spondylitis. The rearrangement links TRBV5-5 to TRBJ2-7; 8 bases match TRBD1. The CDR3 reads CASSLADRGKYEQYF. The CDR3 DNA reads TGTGCCAGCAGCTTGGCCGACAGGGGCAAATACGAGCAGTACTTC.